This TCR beta chain was obtained from a study of radiation and T cells in renal cell carcinoma. As to this clone: Its antigen is still unknown.

Noted treatment: treatment-naive control, cytoreductive nephrectomy. Sequenced control tumors were from about ten males and a handful of females, median age approximately 53. The V end was cut by 4 bases, the J end by 0 bases, with 13 bases between. CDR1 and CDR2 from the germline V gene are SGHRS and YFSETQ. The CDR3 spans 15 residues. General study results and limits: In nephrectomy-only tumors, top 100 clonotypes averaged around 45%, versus 54% irradiated.

The table came from immunoSEQ multiplex PCR; TCRdb's copy has only in-frame clones and leaves some out. The sample carries under 9,000 clones, roughly 69% recorded once. This TCR came from a man aged 55-75 years with renal cell carcinoma. Sequences were derived from tumor tissue, sampled from a patient whose treatment was nephrectomy without radiotherapy. The V call is TRBV5-1, the J call TRBJ1-1, with D hard to call. CDR3 nucleotides: TGCGCCAGCAGCCCGGGTCTTGTGGTGAACACTGAAGCTTTCTTT. Its translation: CASSPGLVVNTEAFF.